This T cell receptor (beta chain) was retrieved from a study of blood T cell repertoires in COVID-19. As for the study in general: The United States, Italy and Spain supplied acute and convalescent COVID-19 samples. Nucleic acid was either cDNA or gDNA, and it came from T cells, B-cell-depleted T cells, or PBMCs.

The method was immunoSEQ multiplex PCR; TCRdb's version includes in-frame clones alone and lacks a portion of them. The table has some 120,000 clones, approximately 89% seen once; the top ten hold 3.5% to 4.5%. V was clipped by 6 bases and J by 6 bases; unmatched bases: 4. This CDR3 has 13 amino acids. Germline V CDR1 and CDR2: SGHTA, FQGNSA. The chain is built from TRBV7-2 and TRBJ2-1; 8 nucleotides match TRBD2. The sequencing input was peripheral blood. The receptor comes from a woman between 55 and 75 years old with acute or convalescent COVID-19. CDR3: CASRSGTSNEQFF. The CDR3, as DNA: TGTGCCAGCAGGTCCGGGACTAGCAATGAGCAGTTCTTC. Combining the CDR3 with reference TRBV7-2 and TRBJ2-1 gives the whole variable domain GAGVSQSPSNKVTEKGKDVELRCDPISGHTALYWYRQSLGQGLEFLIYFQGNSAPDKSGLPSDRFSAERTGGSVSTLTIQRTQQEDSAVYLCASRSGTSNEQFFGPGTRLTVL.